This is a list of T cell receptor beta chains from one sample in a study of blood T cells in healthy people across ages. TCRdb called the 5' RACE reads again in MiXCR, with one record for every CDR3 protein. The sample shows about 540,000 distinct CDR3 sequences, around 24% of them seen only once. These data also formed part of another study, on T cells of mothers and their children.

Source material: blood. The receptors come from a boy younger than 18 in good health. Both conserved end residues are part of each CDR3. A D gene is named only where the DNA matches it firmly. Not all rows give a size; the values are once, few, many and, for expanded clones, a class.

>TRBV11-3|-|-|TRBJ2-5
CASSSRRDQETQYF
TGTGCCAGCAGCTCCAGGAGGGACCAAGAGACCCAGTACTTC
>TRBV7-2|-|-|TRBJ1-1
CASSLFAGPNTEAFF
TGTGCCAGCAGCTTATTCGCGGGACCGAACACTGAAGCTTTCTTT
>TRBV7-9|many|-|TRBJ2-1
CAYRTAAYNEQFF
TGTGCATATAGGACGGCCGCCTACAATGAGCAGTTCTTC
>TRBV7-6|few|-|TRBJ2-3
CASSLLQGTDTDTQYF
TGTGCCAGCAGCTTACTCCAGGGTACCGACACAGATACGCAGTATTTT
>TRBV14|-|TRBD2|TRBJ2-5
CASSRLRGGPETQYF
TGTGCCAGCAGCCGACTACGGGGGGGCCCAGAGACCCAGTACTTC
>TRBV19|once|-|TRBJ1-1
CASSVTYEAFF
TGTGCCAGTAGTGTAACATATGAAGCTTTCTTT
>TRBV29-1|few|TRBD1|TRBJ1-3
CSGLRGGTGNTIYF
TGCAGCGGGTTGAGAGGGGGCACTGGAAACACCATATATTTT
>TRBV28|many|-|TRBJ2-1
CASSFGTGINEQFF
TGTGCCAGCAGTTTCGGGACGGGGATAAATGAGCAGTTCTTC
>TRBV7-2|-|-|TRBJ2-1
CASSQGLLYNEQFF
TGTGCCAGCAGCCAGGGACTGCTTTACAATGAGCAGTTCTTC
>TRBV7-9|few|-|TRBJ2-1
CASSLMYEQFF
TGTGCCAGCAGCTTAATGTATGAGCAGTTCTTC
>TRBV20-1|-|-|TRBJ2-5
CSARVGGGSETQYF
TGCAGTGCTAGGGTAGGGGGGGGGTCGGAGACCCAGTACTTC
>TRBV20-1|once|-|TRBJ2-3
CSARGRMRSLDTQYF
TGCAGTGCTAGAGGACGGATGAGGAGCTTAGATACGCAGTATTTT
>TRBV28|many|TRBD1|TRBJ2-4
CASSLPGQGNIQYF
TGTGCCAGCAGTTTACCTGGACAGGGCAACATTCAGTACTTC
>TRBV5-1|-|-|TRBJ2-3
CASSLGQGFSTDTQYF
TGCGCCAGCAGCTTGGGTCAAGGCTTTAGCACAGATACGCAGTATTTT
>TRBV19|few|TRBD2|TRBJ2-1
CASSGSGRAEQFF
TGTGCCAGTAGTGGTAGCGGGAGGGCCGAGCAGTTCTTC
>TRBV28|few|TRBD1|TRBJ2-4
CASSGTGTGAKNIQYF
TGTGCCAGCAGCGGTACCGGGACAGGGGCCAAAAACATTCAGTACTTC
>TRBV7-2|few|-|TRBJ2-1
CASSYPGLNEQFF
TGTGCCAGCAGCTACCCGGGCCTCAATGAGCAGTTCTTC
>TRBV24-1|-|-|TRBJ2-3
CATSDEGSACTDTQYF
TGTGCCACCAGTGATGAGGGAAGTGCTTGCACAGATACGCAGTATTTT
>TRBV7-2|-|TRBD2|TRBJ2-3
CACSPLRGGPGTQYF
TGTGCCTGCAGCCCCCTTCGGGGAGGGCCCGGTACGCAGTATTTT
>TRBV28|-|-|TRBJ1-4
CASSLYGGGKLFF
TGTGCCAGCAGTTTATATGGGGGCGGGAAACTGTTTTTT
>TRBV20-1|-|TRBD1|TRBJ2-6
CSALAGTGDPSGANVLTF
TGCAGTGCTCTGGCCGGGACAGGGGACCCCTCTGGGGCCAACGTCCTGACTTTC
>TRBV2|few|-|TRBJ1-3
CATDKWGDGNTIYF
TGTGCCACCGACAAATGGGGGGATGGAAACACCATATATTTT
>TRBV7-2|-|-|TRBJ1-3
CASSPLRGDSGNTIYF
TGTGCCAGCAGCCCCCTCCGGGGGGACTCTGGAAACACCATATATTTT
>TRBV6-5|once|-|TRBJ2-5
CASSLDRRKEQYF
TGTGCCAGCAGCCTTGACAGAAGGAAAGAGCAGTACTTC
>TRBV2|-|TRBD2|TRBJ2-1
CASMRRESGEQFF
TGTGCCAGCATGAGGCGGGAGAGTGGTGAGCAGTTCTTC
>TRBV19|few|TRBD1|TRBJ2-4
CASSFEGAAKNIQYF
TGTGCCAGTAGTTTCGAGGGGGCGGCCAAAAACATTCAGTACTTC
>TRBV9|-|-|TRBJ2-3
CASSYRGVYTDTQYF
TGTGCCAGCAGCTATCGTGGGGTTTACACAGATACGCAGTATTTT
>TRBV11-2|few|-|TRBJ2-7
CASSTDKTKKPYEQYF
TGTGCCAGCAGCACCGACAAGACGAAAAAACCCTACGAGCAGTACTTC
>TRBV2|-|-|TRBJ1-2
CASSESPTGVYGYTF
TGTGCCAGCAGTGAGAGTCCGACGGGGGTCTATGGCTACACCTTC
>TRBV7-2|few|TRBD1|TRBJ2-7
CASRPGQAPYEQYF
TGTGCCAGTAGACCGGGACAGGCCCCCTACGAGCAGTACTTC
>TRBV6-2/TRBV6-3|few|-|TRBJ2-7
CASSYGGQGTEQYF
TGTGCCAGCAGTTATGGGGGACAAGGGACCGAGCAGTACTTC
>TRBV10-3|-|TRBD1|TRBJ2-2
CAISTGTENTGELFF
TGTGCCATCAGTACCGGGACAGAGAACACCGGGGAGCTGTTTTTT
>TRBV7-8|few|-|TRBJ2-1
CASSLGFTSDEQFF
TGTGCCAGCAGCTTAGGGTTTACTAGTGATGAGCAGTTCTTC
>TRBV29-1|few|TRBD2|TRBJ2-3
CSVTLPSGGAEDTQYF
TGCAGCGTCACTCTGCCTAGCGGGGGGGCCGAAGATACGCAGTATTTT
>TRBV7-9|-|-|TRBJ1-1
CASSLSFAEAFF
TGTGCCAGCAGCTTAAGTTTCGCGGAAGCTTTCTTT
>TRBV20-1|-|TRBD2|TRBJ2-5
CSASPWRGTMGETQYF
TGCAGTGCTAGCCCCTGGCGAGGGACTATGGGAGAGACCCAGTACTTC
>TRBV7-6|-|-|TRBJ2-6
CASSLDLGVISGANVLTF
TGTGCCAGCAGCTTAGATTTAGGGGTAATCTCTGGGGCCAACGTCCTGACTTTC
>TRBV28|few|TRBD2|TRBJ2-4
CASIGLAAGENIQYF
TGTGCCAGCATTGGGCTAGCGGCCGGGGAAAACATTCAGTACTTC
>TRBV6-2/TRBV6-3|few|-|TRBJ2-5
CASSDRRETQYF
TGTGCCAGCAGCGACAGACGGGAGACCCAGTACTTC
>TRBV29-1|many|-|TRBJ2-5
CSVQPGTQETQYF
TGCAGCGTACAACCGGGTACACAAGAGACCCAGTACTTC
>TRBV6-1|-|TRBD2|TRBJ2-2
CAGKRGGNTGELFF
TGTGCCGGCAAGCGGGGGGGTAACACCGGGGAGCTGTTTTTT
>TRBV12-3/TRBV12-4|few|TRBD2|TRBJ2-3
CASSPNGAGGTDTQYF
TGTGCCAGCAGTCCAAATGGAGCGGGGGGCACAGATACGCAGTATTTT
>TRBV27|-|-|TRBJ2-1
CASSNRGRINEQFF
TGTGCCAGCAGCAATAGGGGCAGGATCAATGAGCAGTTCTTC
>TRBV3-1|-|-|TRBJ1-1
CASSQEGPEAFF
TGTGCCAGCAGCCAGGAGGGGCCTGAAGCTTTCTTT